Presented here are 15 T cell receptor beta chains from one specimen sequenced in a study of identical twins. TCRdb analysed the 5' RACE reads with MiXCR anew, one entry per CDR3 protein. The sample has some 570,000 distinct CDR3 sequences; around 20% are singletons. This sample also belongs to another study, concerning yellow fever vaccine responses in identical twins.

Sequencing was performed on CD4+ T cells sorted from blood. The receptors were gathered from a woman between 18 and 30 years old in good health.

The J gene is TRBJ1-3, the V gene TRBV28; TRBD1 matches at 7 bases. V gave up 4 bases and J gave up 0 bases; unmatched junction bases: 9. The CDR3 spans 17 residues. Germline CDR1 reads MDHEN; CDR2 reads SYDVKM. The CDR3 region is CASSSGQAIYSGNTIYF. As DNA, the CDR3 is TGTGCCAGCAGTTCCGGACAGGCAATTTACTCTGGAAACACCATATATTTT. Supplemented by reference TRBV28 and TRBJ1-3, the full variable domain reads DVKVTQSSRYLVKRTGEKVFLECVQDMDHENMFWYRQDPGLGLRLIYFSYDVKMKEKGDIPEGYSVSREKKERFSLILESASTNQTSMYLCASSSGQAIYSGNTIYFGEGSWLTVV.

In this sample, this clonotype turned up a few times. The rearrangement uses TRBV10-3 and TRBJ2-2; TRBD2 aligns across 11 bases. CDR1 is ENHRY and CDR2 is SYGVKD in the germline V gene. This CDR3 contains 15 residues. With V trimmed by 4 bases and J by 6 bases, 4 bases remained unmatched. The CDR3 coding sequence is TGTGCCATCAGTGCTACTAGCGGGAGACCCGGGGAGCTGTTTTTT. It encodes CAISATSGRPGELFF.

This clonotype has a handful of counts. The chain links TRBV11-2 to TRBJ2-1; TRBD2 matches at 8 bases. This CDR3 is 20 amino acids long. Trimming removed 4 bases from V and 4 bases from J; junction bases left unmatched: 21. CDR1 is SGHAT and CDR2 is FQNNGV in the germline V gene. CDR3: CASSSIRRVGKAGEYNEQFF. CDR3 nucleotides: TGTGCCAGCAGCTCAATTAGGCGGGTAGGAAAAGCGGGAGAGTACAATGAGCAGTTCTTC.

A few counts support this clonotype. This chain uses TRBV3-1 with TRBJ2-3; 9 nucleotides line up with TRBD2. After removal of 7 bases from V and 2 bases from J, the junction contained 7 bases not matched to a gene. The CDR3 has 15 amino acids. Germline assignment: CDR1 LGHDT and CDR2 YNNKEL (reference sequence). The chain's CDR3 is CASTRSGGFTDTQYF. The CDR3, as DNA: TGTGCCAGCACCCGTAGCGGGGGATTCACAGATACGCAGTATTTT.

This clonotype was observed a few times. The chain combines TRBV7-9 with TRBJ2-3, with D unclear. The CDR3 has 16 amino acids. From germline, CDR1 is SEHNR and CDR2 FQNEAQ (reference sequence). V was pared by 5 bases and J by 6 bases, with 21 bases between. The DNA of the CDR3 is TGTGCCAGCAGCCTGGGCACACGGCAGTTGACCGATACGCAGTATTTT. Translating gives CASSLGTRQLTDTQYF.

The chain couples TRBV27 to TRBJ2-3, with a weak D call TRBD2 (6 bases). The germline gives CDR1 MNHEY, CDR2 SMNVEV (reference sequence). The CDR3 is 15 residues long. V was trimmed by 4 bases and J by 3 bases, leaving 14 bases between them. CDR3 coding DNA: TGTGCCAGCAGTTCCCGGAGGGCCCGGACAGATACGCAGTATTTT. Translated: CASSSRRARTDTQYF.

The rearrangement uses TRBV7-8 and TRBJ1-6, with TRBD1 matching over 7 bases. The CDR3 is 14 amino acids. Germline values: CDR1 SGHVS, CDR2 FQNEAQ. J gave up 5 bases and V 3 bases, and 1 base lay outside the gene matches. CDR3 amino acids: CASSFGQDNSPLHF. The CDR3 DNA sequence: TGTGCCAGCAGCTTTGGACAGGATAATTCACCCCTCCACTTT.

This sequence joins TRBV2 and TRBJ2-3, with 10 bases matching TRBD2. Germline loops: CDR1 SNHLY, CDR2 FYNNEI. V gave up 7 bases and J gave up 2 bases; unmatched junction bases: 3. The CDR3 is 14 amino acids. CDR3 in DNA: TGTGCCAGCACCGGGACTAGCGTCACAGATACGCAGTATTTT. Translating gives CASTGTSVTDTQYF.

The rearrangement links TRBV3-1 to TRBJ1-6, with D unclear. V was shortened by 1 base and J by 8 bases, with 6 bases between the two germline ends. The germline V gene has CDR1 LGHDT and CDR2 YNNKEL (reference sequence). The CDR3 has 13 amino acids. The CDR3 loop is CASSQGTDSPLHF. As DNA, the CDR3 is TGTGCCAGCAGCCAAGGGACGGATTCACCCCTCCACTTT. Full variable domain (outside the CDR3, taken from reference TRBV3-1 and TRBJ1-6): DTAVSQTPKYLVTQMGNDKSIKCEQNLGHDTMYWYKQDSKKFLKIMFSYNNKELIINETVPNRFSPKSPDKAHLNLHINSLELGDSAVYFCASSQGTDSPLHFGNGTRLTVT.

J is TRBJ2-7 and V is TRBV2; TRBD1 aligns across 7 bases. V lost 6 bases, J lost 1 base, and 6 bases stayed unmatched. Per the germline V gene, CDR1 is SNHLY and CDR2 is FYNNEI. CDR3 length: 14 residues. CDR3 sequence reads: CASRRDSASYEQYF. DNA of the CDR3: TGTGCCAGCAGGAGGGACAGCGCTTCCTACGAGCAGTACTTC. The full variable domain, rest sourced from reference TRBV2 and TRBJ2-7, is EPEVTQTPSHQVTQMGQEVILRCVPISNHLYFYWYRQILGQKVEFLVSFYNNEISEKSEIFDDQFSVERPDGSNFTLKIRSTKLEDSAMYFCASRRDSASYEQYFGPGTRLTVT.

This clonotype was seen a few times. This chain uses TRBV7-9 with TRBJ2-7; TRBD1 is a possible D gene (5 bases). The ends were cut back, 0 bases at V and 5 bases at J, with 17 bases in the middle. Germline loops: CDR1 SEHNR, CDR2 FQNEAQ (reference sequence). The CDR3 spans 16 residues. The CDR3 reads CASSLALTAEKDEQYF. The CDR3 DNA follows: TGTGCCAGCAGCTTAGCCCTGACAGCTGAAAAGGACGAGCAGTACTTC.

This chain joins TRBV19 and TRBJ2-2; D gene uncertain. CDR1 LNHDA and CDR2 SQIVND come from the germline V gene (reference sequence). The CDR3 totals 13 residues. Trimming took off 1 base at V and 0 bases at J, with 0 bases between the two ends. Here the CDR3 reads CASSIANTGELFF. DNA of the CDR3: TGTGCCAGTAGTATAGCGAACACCGGGGAGCTGTTTTTT. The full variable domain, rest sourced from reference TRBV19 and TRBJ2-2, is DGGITQSPKYLFRKEGQNVTLSCEQNLNHDAMYWYRQDPGQGLRLIYYSQIVNDFQKGDIAEGYSVSREKKESFPLTVTSAQKNPTAFYLCASSIANTGELFFGEGSRLTVL.

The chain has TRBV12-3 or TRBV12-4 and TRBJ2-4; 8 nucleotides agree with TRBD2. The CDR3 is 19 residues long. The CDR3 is CTRCFIRGGGSGAKNIQYF. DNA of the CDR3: TGTACCCGCTGTTTTATCCGGGGGGGCGGTTCCGGTGCCAAAAACATTCAGTACTTC.

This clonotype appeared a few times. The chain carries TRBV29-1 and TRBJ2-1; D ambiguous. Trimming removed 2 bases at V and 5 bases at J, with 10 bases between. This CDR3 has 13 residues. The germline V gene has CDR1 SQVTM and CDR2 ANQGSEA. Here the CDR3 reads CSVESARDNEQFF. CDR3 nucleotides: TGCAGCGTTGAAAGCGCCCGGGACAATGAGCAGTTCTTC.

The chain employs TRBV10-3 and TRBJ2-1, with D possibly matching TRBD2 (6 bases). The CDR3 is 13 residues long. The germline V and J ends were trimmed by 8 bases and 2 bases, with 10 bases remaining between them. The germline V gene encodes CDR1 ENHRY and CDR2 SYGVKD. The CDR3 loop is CAICGTPYNEQFF. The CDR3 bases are TGTGCCATCTGCGGGACGCCCTACAATGAGCAGTTCTTC.